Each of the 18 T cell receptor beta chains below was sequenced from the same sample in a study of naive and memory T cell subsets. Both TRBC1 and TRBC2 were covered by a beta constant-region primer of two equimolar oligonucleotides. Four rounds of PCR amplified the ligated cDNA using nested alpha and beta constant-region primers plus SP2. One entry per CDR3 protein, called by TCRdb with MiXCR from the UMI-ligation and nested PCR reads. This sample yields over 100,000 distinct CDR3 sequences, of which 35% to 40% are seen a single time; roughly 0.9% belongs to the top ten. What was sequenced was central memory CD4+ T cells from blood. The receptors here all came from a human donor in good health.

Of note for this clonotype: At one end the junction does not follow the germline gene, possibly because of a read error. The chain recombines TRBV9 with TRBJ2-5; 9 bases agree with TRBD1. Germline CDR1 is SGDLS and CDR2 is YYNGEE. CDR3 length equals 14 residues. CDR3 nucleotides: TGTGCCAGGAGCGTCTTGACAGGGGGAGAGACCCAGTACTTC. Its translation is CARSVLTGGETQYF. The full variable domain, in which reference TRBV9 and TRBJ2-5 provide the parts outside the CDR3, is DSGVTQTPKHLITATGQRVTLRCSPRSGDLSVYWYQQSLDQGLQFLIQYYNGEERAKGNILERFSAQQFPDLHSELNLSSLELGDSALYFCARSVLTGGETQYFGPGTRLLVL.

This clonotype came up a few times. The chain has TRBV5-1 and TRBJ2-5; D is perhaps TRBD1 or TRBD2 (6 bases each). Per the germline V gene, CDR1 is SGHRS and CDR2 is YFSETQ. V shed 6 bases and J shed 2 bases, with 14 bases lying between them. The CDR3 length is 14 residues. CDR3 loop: CASMTGGPQETQYF. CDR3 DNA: TGCGCCAGCATGACCGGGGGCCCGCAAGAGACCCAGTACTTC.

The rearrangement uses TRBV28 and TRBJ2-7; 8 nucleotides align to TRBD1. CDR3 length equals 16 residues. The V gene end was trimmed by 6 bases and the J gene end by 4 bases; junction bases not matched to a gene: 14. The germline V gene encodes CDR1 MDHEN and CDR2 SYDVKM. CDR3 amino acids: CASRPPLRTGRYEQYF. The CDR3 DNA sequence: TGTGCCAGCAGGCCCCCACTTCGGACAGGGCGTTACGAGCAGTACTTC.

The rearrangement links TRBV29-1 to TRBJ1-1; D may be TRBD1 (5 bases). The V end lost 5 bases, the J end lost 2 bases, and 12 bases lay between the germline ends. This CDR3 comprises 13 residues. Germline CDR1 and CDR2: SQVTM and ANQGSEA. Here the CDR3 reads CSVRDRLNTEAFF. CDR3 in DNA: TGCAGCGTTAGGGACCGACTTAACACTGAAGCTTTCTTT.

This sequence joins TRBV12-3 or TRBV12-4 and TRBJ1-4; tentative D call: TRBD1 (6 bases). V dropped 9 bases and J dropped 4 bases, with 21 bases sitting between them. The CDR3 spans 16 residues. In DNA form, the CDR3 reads TGTGCCAGTGCACAGGGAACGGGCGTCATTAATGAAAAACTGTTTTTT. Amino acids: CASAQGTGVINEKLFF.

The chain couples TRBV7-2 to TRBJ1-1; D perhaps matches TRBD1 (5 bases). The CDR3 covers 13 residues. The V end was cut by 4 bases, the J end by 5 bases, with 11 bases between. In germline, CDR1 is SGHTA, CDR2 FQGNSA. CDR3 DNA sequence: TGTGCCAGCAGCTGGGACTTACGAACTGAAGCTTTCTTT. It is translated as CASSWDLRTEAFF.

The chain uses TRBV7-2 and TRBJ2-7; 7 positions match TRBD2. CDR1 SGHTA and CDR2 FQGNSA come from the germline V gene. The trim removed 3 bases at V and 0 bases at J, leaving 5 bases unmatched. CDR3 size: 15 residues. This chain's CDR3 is CASSFYWTSSYEQYF. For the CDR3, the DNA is TGTGCCAGCAGCTTTTATTGGACTAGCTCCTACGAGCAGTACTTC.

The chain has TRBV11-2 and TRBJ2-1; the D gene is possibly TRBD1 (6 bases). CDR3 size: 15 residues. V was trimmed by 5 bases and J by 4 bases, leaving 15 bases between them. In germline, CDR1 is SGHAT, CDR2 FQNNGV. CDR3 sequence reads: CASSNYRARYNEQFF. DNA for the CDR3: TGTGCCAGCAGCAACTACAGGGCTAGGTACAATGAGCAGTTCTTC.

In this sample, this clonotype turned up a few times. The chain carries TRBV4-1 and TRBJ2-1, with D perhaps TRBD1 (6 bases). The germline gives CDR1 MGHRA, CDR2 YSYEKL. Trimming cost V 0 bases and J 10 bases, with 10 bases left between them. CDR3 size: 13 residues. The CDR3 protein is CASSQEQGYEQFF. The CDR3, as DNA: TGCGCCAGCAGCCAAGAACAGGGTTACGAGCAGTTCTTC.

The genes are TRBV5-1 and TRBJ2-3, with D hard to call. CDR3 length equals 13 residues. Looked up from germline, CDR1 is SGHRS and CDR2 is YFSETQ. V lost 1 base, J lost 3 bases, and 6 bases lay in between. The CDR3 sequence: CASSLFETDTQYF. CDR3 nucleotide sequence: TGCGCCAGCAGCTTGTTTGAAACAGATACGCAGTATTTT.

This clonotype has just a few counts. CDR3 residues: CASSPDGRDTQYF. The CDR3 region has the DNA TGTGCCAGCTCACCGGATGGAAGAGATACGCAGTATTTT. The chain uses TRBV18 and TRBJ2-3, with no clear D. Trimming cost V 3 bases and J 5 bases, with 9 bases left between them. The CDR3 is 13 amino acids. Germline CDR1 is KGHSH and CDR2 is LQKENI.

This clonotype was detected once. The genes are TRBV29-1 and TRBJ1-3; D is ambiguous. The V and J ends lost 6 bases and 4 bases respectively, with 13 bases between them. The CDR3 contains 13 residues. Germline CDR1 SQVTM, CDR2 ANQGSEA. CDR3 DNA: TGCAGCGTCGGAATGGGCGGAGGAAACACCATATATTTT. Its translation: CSVGMGGGNTIYF.

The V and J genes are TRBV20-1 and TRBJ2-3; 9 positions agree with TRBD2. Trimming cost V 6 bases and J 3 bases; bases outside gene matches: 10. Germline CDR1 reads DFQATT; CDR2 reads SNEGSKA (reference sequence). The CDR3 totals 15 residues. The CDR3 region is CSAEREAGRTDTQYF. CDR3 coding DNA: TGCAGTGCGGAGCGGGAGGCCGGGAGAACAGATACGCAGTATTTT.

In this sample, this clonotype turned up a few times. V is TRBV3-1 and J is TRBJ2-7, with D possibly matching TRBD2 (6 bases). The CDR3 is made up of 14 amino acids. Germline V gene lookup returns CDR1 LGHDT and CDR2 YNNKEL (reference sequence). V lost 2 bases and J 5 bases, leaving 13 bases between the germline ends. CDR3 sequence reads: CASSQFVSGDEQYF. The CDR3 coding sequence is TGTGCCAGCAGCCAATTTGTATCGGGGGACGAGCAGTACTTC.

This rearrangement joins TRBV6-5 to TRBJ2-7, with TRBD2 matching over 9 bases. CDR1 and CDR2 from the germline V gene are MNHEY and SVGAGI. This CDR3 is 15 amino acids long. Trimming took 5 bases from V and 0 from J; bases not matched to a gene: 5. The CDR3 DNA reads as TGTGCCAGCAGTCGTATTAGCGGGAGCTCCTACGAGCAGTACTTC. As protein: CASSRISGSSYEQYF.

CDR3: CASSFGFGPSSSYNEQFF. The CDR3 DNA follows: TGTGCCAGCAGTTTTGGCTTCGGACCCTCGAGCTCCTACAATGAGCAGTTCTTC. The chain is built from TRBV28 and TRBJ2-1; the D is unclear. The length of the CDR3 is 18 residues. Germline loops: CDR1 MDHEN, CDR2 SYDVKM. The V and J ends lost 3 bases and 0 bases respectively, with 18 bases between them. The full variable domain, with the rest looked up from reference TRBV28 and TRBJ2-1, is DVKVTQSSRYLVKRTGEKVFLECVQDMDHENMFWYRQDPGLGLRLIYFSYDVKMKEKGDIPEGYSVSREKKERFSLILESASTNQTSMYLCASSFGFGPSSSYNEQFFGPGTRLTVL.

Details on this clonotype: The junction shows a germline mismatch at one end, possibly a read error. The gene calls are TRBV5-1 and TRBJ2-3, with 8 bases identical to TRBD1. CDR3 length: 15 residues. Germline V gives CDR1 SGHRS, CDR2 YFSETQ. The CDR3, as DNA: TGCGCCAACAGCTTGGCGGCAGGGGGCATAGATACGCAGTATTTT. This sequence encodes CANSLAAGGIDTQYF.

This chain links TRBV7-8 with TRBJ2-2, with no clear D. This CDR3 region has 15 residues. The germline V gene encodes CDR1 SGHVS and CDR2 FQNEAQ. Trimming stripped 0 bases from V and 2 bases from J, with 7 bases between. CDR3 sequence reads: CASSLAQYNTGELFF. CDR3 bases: TGTGCCAGCAGCTTAGCACAATACAACACCGGGGAGCTGTTTTTT.